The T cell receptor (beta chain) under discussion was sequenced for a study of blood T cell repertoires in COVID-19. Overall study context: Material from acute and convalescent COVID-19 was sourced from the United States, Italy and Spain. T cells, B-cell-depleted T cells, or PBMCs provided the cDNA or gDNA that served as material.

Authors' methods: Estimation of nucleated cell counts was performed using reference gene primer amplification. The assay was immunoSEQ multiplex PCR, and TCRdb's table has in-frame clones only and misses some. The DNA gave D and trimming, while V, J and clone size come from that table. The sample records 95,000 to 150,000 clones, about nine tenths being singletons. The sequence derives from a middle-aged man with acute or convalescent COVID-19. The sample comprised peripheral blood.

In DNA form, the CDR3 reads TGTGCCAGCAGCCCCGGACTCACGAGGGCCACTGAAGCTTTCTTT. The encoded protein is CASSPGLTRATEAFF. The chain uses TRBV4-2 and TRBJ1-1; D not certain. Germline V lookup: CDR1 LGHNA, CDR2 YNFKEQ. V was clipped by 4 bases and J by 4 bases, with 16 bases between them. This CDR3 has 15 residues.